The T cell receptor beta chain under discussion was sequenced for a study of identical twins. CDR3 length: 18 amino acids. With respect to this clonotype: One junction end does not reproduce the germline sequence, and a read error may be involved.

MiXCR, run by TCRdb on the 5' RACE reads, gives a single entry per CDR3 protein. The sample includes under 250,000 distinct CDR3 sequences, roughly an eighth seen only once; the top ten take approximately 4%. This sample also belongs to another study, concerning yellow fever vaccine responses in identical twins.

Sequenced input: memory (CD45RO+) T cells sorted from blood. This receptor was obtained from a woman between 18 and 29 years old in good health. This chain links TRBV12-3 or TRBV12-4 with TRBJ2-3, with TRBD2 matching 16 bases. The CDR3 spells CAISLAGTSGRGADTQYF. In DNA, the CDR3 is TGTGCCATCAGTTTAGCGGGGACTAGCGGGAGGGGGGCAGATACGCAGTATTTT.